This T cell receptor (beta chain) came from a study of blood T cell repertoires in COVID-19. Background on the study: Italy, Spain and the United States were the sources of the convalescent and acute COVID-19 samples. Sample material is recorded as cDNA or gDNA derived from T cells, B-cell-depleted T cells, or PBMCs.

CDR1 is LNHDA, CDR2 SQIVND, per germline (reference sequence). The V end was cut by 7 bases, the J end by 7 bases, with 20 bases between. This CDR3 has 15 amino acids. Authors' data handling: Counts of nucleated cells, estimated from reference gene primer amplification, were obtained. The assay was immunoSEQ multiplex PCR, and TCRdb's table has in-frame clones only and misses some. That table supplies the V and J calls and clone size; D and trimming were determined from the DNA. The sample carries some 200,000 clones, roughly 80% recorded once. This receptor was taken from a woman in her sixties or seventies who had recovered from COVID-19. This chain connects TRBV19 to TRBJ1-3; no clear D gene. Sequencing input: peripheral blood. The CDR3 nucleotides read TGTGCCAGTACCGGAACAGTTAACTCCTGGAACACCATATATTTT. This translates into CASTGTVNSWNTIYF.